The rows below give T cell receptor beta chains drawn from one sample of a study of early T cells in non-severe SARS-CoV-2 infection. TCRdb re-derived calls from the 5' RACE reads in MiXCR, one entry per CDR3 protein. The data contain 42,000 or so distinct CDR3 sequences, approximately 5.9% of them singletons. The source material was whole blood, sampled at baseline. The receptors derive from an adult who was a healthcare worker with PCR-confirmed SARS-CoV-2 infection or an uninfected control (not recorded which). Each CDR3 is given with its conserved first and last residue. The D gene is left open where the match is weak. Clone size is not always given. Where it is, it says once, few, many or a class for expanded clones.

j_call v_call clone_size d_call cdr3_nt cdr3_aa
TRBJ1-5 TRBV20-1 many . TGCAGTGCTAATGCCCCCGAAAATCAGCCCCAGCATTTT CSANAPENQPQHF
TRBJ2-1 TRBV20-1 many . TGCAGTGCTAGAGATACCGATGAGCAGTTCTTC CSARDTDEQFF
TRBJ1-2 TRBV9 many . TGTGCCAGCAGCGCCGGAGGCAAATCTAACTATGGCTACACCTTC CASSAGGKSNYGYTF
TRBJ1-2 TRBV10-1 many TRBD1 TGCGCCAGCAGCGACAGGGAGATCTATGGCTACACCTTC CASSDREIYGYTF
TRBJ2-3 TRBV9 many . TGTGCCAGCAGCGTAGAAGCCGGCACAGATACGCAGTATTTT CASSVEAGTDTQYF
TRBJ2-6 TRBV6-2/TRBV6-3 many . TGTGCCAGCAGTTACAACTCTGGGGCCAACGTCCTGACTTTC CASSYNSGANVLTF
TRBJ2-1 TRBV15 many . TGTGCCACCAGCCGGGTGTCTGGATATGAGCAGTTCTTC CATSRVSGYEQFF
TRBJ1-2 TRBV6-5 few . TGTGCCAGCAGCCTATTGACAGCCCCCTATGGCTACACCTTC CASSLLTAPYGYTF
TRBJ2-5 TRBV20-1 . TRBD2 TGCAGTGCGCCTACTAGCGGCGAGACCCAGTACTTC CSAPTSGETQYF
TRBJ2-5 TRBV28 few TRBD1 TGTGCCAGCAGTTTGAAAGGGGGCGCGATCGAGACCCAGTACTTC CASSLKGGAIETQYF